In this sample, the clone carrying this T cell receptor (beta chain) turned up once. This specimen belongs to a study of blood T cell repertoires in COVID-19. The ends were cut back, 1 base at V and 10 bases at J, with 11 bases in the middle. Looked up from germline, CDR1 is SEHNR and CDR2 is FQNEAQ (reference sequence). The length of the CDR3 is 13 residues. Cohort 3 recovered donors had two negative PCRs, clearance, or symptom resolution. Assay used: immunoSEQ multiplex PCR; TCRdb lists only in-frame clones, some missing. Of about 300,000 clones in the sample, 65% to 90% are singletons; the top ten hold about 4.2%.

Specimen: PBMCs or T cells enriched from blood (not recorded which). The receptor was isolated from a man between 25 and 39 years old who had recovered from COVID-19. The chain recombines TRBV7-9 with TRBJ1-3, with a weak D call TRBD1 (5 bases). The CDR3 protein is CASSLGQGLTIYF. DNA of the CDR3: TGTGCCAGCAGCTTAGGCCAGGGTCTAACCATATATTTT.